This T cell receptor (beta chain) appears in the sequencing data of a study of post-analysis software for immune sequencing data. Study-wide background: Both relapsing-remitting and secondary progressive multiple sclerosis featured among the disease courses, as did progressive-relapsing multiple sclerosis. Whole-study results and caveats: F measure clustering grouped samples strongly by preparation batch. Significantly lower normalized Chao1 diversity was seen in multiple sclerosis patients than in controls. Five or six TRBV segments, TRBV5-6, TRBV5-1 and TRBV20-1 among them, were found more frequent in patients than controls.

This CDR3 region has 13 residues. Germline CDR1 reads SQVTM; CDR2 reads ANQGSEA. V gave up 7 bases and J gave up 4 bases, with 16 bases separating them. Included in the TCR beta cDNA libraries were unique molecular identifiers. TCRdb independently ran MiXCR on the PCR reads; one entry per CDR3 protein. The sample records hundreds of thousands of distinct CDR3 sequences, roughly 40% being singletons. To note about this clonotype: Antigen specificity is unknown.

The chain employs TRBV29-1 and TRBJ1-1; D may be TRBD1 (5 bases). The sequence was collected from a girl aged 5-17 years with multiple sclerosis. The sample was blood. The CDR3: CSGSPGRVTEAFF. The DNA of the CDR3 is TGCAGCGGCAGCCCAGGGAGGGTCACTGAAGCTTTCTTT.